This T cell receptor (beta chain) was sequenced during a study of blood T cell repertoires in COVID-19. Using immunoSEQ multiplex PCR, the repertoire was profiled, and TCRdb retains in-frame clones only, with some absent. This table holds about 210,000 clones, 84% found once. There are 12 residues in the CDR3. Germline lookup yields CDR1 MNHNY and CDR2 SVGAGI (reference sequence). Trimming cost V 10 bases and J 5 bases, with 9 bases left between them. Sequenced sample: peripheral blood. This chain uses TRBV6-6 with TRBJ1-6, with D perhaps TRBD1 (5 bases). The origin of this receptor is a middle-aged man with active or convalescent COVID-19. The CDR3 loop reads CATRRDNSPLHF. The CDR3 DNA reads TGTGCCACCCGCAGGGATAATTCACCCCTCCACTTT.